The 12 T cell receptor beta chains given below trace back to one sample, sequenced in a study of blood T cell repertoires in COVID-19. This table comes from immunoSEQ multiplex PCR, and its TCRdb copy is limited to in-frame clones, with some not included. Of about 250,000 clones in the sample, 80% to 90% are singletons; the top ten hold more than 4%. Source material: peripheral blood. The receptors originated from a man aged 50-60 years with acute or convalescent COVID-19.

J is TRBJ2-7 and V is TRBV11-2; D perhaps matches TRBD1 (6 bases). Looked up from germline, CDR1 is SGHAT and CDR2 is FQNNGV. The CDR3 contains 14 residues. The ends were cut back, 10 bases at V and 3 bases at J, with 19 bases in the middle. In DNA form, the CDR3 reads TGTGCCACTTCCATGGGGGCGAGAGTCTACGAGCAGTACTTC. Translation gives CATSMGARVYEQYF.

The chain is built from TRBV6-6 and TRBJ2-6, with a possible D match to TRBD2 (5 bases). Germline values: CDR1 MNHNY, CDR2 SVGAGI (reference sequence). This CDR3 is built from 20 residues. V was shortened by 5 bases and J by 1 base, with 24 bases between the two germline ends. The CDR3 region has the DNA TGTGCCAGCAGTCTACTCCCCGGACTGGATTGGAGATCTGGGGCCAACGTCCTGACTTTC. This codes for CASSLLPGLDWRSGANVLTF.

The chain employs TRBV7-9 and TRBJ2-7, with 10 bases that match TRBD2. Trimming removed 3 bases from V and 5 bases from J; junction bases left unmatched: 10. There are 16 residues in the CDR3. The germline V gene has CDR1 SEHNR and CDR2 FQNEAQ (reference sequence). In DNA form, the CDR3 reads TGTGCCAGCAGCTTGGGACTTGGACTAGCGGCGGACGAGCAGTACTTC. This sequence encodes CASSLGLGLAADEQYF.

V is TRBV24-1 and J is TRBJ2-2; D is uncertain. Looked up from germline, CDR1 is KGHDR and CDR2 is SFDVKD. V dropped 2 bases and J dropped 7 bases, with 13 bases sitting between them. The CDR3 covers 15 residues. The DNA of the CDR3 is TGTGCCACCAGTGATTCGGCAGAAACGGGCGGGGAGCTGTTTTTT. Its protein is CATSDSAETGGELFF.

The CDR3 is CASSLSAGGVYNEQFF. The CDR3 nucleotides are TGTGCCAGCAGCTTATCTGCGGGAGGAGTCTACAATGAGCAGTTCTTC. The chain joins TRBV7-3 to TRBJ2-1; 8 nucleotides agree with TRBD2. Germline loops: CDR1 SGHTA, CDR2 FQGTGA. The CDR3 is 16 amino acids. The junction had 6 bases not matched to a gene; V was cut back by 2 bases and J by 3 bases.

The rearrangement uses TRBV23-1 and TRBJ1-5; D remains ambiguous. TRBV23-1 is placed among ORFs of uncertain function. The CDR3 sequence is 17 residues long. The V and J ends lost 2 bases and 2 bases respectively, with 16 bases between them. CDR3 in amino acids: CASSQMSRFLGNQPQHF. CDR3 coding DNA: TGCGCCAGCAGTCAAATGTCGAGGTTTCTTGGCAATCAGCCCCAGCATTTT.

The chain links TRBV7-9 to TRBJ2-7; 10 positions agree with TRBD1. Germline V gene lookup returns CDR1 SEHNR and CDR2 FQNEAQ (reference sequence). The CDR3 runs to 13 residues. V shed 4 bases and J 7 bases; nucleotides not matched to a gene: 4. CDR3 residues: CASSSDRGREQYF. Here the CDR3 DNA reads TGTGCCAGCAGCTCCGACAGGGGGCGAGAGCAGTACTTC.

V gene TRBV5-6 combines with J gene TRBJ1-2; 7 bases agree with TRBD1. Germline assignment: CDR1 SGHDT and CDR2 YYEEEE. The CDR3 consists of 16 residues. V was pared by 3 bases and J by 2 bases, with 10 bases of the junction left unmatched. CDR3: CASSSPYRGRNYGYTF. The DNA of the CDR3 is TGTGCCAGCAGCTCCCCGTACAGGGGAAGGAACTATGGCTACACCTTC.

The chain combines TRBV11-3 with TRBJ2-2; no firm D call. Deletions cut 7 bases from V and 1 base from J, with 10 bases between. The CDR3 loop spans 14 amino acids. The V gene's germline CDR1 is SGHNT and CDR2 YENEEA. The CDR3 here is CASNPSGNTGELFF. The CDR3 DNA follows: TGTGCCAGCAACCCGTCGGGGAACACCGGGGAGCTGTTTTTT.

The CDR3 loop reads CASSLGQYEVETQYF. CDR3 DNA sequence: TGCGCCAGCAGCTTAGGACAGTATGAAGTAGAGACCCAGTACTTC. The V gene is TRBV5-1, the J gene TRBJ2-5, with D maybe TRBD1 (6 bases). The CDR3 has 15 residues. The ends were cut back, 2 bases at V and 4 bases at J, with 15 bases in the middle. CDR1 and CDR2 from the germline V gene are SGHRS and YFSETQ.

The chain joins TRBV29-1 to TRBJ2-7; D may be TRBD1 (6 bases). The ends were cut back, 6 bases at V and 4 bases at J, with 13 bases in the middle. This CDR3 has 12 residues. CDR1 and CDR2 (germline): SQVTM, ANQGSEA. CDR3 nucleotides: TGCAGCGTCTCAAGAGACAGGTACGAGCAGTACTTC. This sequence encodes CSVSRDRYEQYF.

This clone was observed a single time. V is TRBV10-3 and J is TRBJ2-7; 7 nucleotides align to TRBD2. Germline CDR1 reads ENHRY; CDR2 reads SYGVKD. The CDR3 is made up of 15 amino acids. J was trimmed by 1 base and V by 3 bases; bases with no gene match: 6. DNA for the CDR3: TGTGCCATCAGTGATCTCCCTAGCGGTTCCTACGAGCAGTACTTC. Translating it yields CAISDLPSGSYEQYF.